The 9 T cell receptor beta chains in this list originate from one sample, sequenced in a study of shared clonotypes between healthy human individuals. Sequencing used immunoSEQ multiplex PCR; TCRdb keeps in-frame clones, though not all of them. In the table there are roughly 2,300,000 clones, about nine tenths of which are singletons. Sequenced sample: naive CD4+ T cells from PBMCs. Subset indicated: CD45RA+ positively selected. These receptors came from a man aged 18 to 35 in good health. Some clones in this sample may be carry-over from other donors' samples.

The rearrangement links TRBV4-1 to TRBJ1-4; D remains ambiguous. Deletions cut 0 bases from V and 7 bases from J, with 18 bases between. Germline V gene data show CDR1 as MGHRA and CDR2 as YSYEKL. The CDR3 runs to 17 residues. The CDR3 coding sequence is TGCGCCAGCAGCCAAGAAGGCGCCGGGTGGCTTGTTGAAAAACTGTTTTTT. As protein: CASSQEGAGWLVEKLFF.

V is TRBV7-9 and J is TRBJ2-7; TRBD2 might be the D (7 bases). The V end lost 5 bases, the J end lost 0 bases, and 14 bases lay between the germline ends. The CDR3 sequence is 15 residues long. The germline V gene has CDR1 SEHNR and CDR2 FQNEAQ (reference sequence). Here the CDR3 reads CASSPKGGASYEQYF. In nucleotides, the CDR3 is TGTGCCAGCAGCCCTAAGGGGGGGGCCTCCTACGAGCAGTACTTC. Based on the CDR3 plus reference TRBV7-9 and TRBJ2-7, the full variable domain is DTGVSQNPRHKITKRGQNVTFRCDPISEHNRLYWYRQTLGQGPEFLTYFQNEAQLEKSRLLSDRFSAERPKGSFSTLEIQRTEQGDSAMYLCASSPKGGASYEQYFGPGTRLTVT.

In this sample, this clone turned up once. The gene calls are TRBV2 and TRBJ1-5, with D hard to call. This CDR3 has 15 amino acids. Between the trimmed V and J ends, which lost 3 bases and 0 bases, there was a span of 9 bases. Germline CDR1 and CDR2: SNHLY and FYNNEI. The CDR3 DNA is TGTGCCAGCAGTGAGAGACCCTATAGCAATCAGCCCCAGCATTTT. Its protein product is CASSERPYSNQPQHF.

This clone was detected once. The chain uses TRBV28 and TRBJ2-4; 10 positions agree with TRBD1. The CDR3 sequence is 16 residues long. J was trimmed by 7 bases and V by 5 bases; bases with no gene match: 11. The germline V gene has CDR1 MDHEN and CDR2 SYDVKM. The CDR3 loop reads CASSQGQGTIGNIQYF. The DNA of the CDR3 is TGTGCCAGCAGTCAGGGACAGGGGACGATAGGGAACATTCAGTACTTC.

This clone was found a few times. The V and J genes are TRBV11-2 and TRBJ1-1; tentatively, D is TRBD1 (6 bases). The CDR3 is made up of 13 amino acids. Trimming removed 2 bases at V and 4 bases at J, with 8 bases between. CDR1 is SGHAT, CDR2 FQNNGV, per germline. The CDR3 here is CASSLQGSTEAFF. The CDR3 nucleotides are TGTGCCAGCAGCTTACAGGGGAGCACTGAAGCTTTCTTT.

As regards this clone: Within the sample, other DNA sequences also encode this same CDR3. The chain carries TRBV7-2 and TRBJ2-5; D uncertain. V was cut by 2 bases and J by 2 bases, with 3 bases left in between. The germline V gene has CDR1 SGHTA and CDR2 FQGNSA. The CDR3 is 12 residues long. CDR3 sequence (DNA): TGTGCCAGCAGCTTAATACAAGAGACCCAGTACTTC. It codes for CASSLIQETQYF. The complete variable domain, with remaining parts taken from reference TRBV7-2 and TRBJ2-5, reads GAGVSQSPSNKVTEKGKDVELRCDPISGHTALYWYRQSLGQGLEFLIYFQGNSAPDKSGLPSDRFSAERTGGSVSTLTIQRTQQEDSAVYLCASSLIQETQYFGPGTRLLVL.

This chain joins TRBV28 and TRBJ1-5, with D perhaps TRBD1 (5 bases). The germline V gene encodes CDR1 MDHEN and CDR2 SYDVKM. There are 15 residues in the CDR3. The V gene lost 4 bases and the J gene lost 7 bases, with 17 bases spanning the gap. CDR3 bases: TGTGCCAGCAGTTCGGGGTTAAGCCGGGGCCAGCCCCAGCATTTT. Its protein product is CASSSGLSRGQPQHF.

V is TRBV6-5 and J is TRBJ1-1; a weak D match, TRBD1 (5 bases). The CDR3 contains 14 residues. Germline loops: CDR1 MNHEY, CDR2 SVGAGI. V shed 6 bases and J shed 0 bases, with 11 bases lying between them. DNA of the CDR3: TGTGCCAGCAGCCGACAGTCTTTGAACACTGAAGCTTTCTTT. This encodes CASSRQSLNTEAFF.

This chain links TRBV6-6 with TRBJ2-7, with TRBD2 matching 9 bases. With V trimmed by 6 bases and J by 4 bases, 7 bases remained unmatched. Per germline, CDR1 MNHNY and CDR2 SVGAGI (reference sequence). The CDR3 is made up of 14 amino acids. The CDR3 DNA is TGTGCCAGCAGGCCTCTAGCGGGACGATACGAGCAGTACTTC. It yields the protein CASRPLAGRYEQYF.